The 18 T cell receptor beta chains presented below share a single source sample, sequenced in a study of vaccination effects on CD4 cells after COVID-19. The ViraFEST assay expanded antigen-specific CD4+ T cells with viral peptide pools before sequencing. Following culture for about 11 days, CD4+ T cells were isolated. The infection with SARS-CoV-2 (confirmed by PCR) occurred in this person between March and December 2020. Method: immunoSEQ multiplex PCR; TCRdb's copy keeps in-frame clones and lacks some. Among around 26,000 clones listed, roughly 74% were seen once. These receptors' antigens are unknown. Sequencing was performed on CD4+ T cells from PBMCs cultured with HCoV-NL63 spike peptides, taken before COVID-19 vaccination. All receptors derive from a human donor who had a prior SARS-CoV-2 infection.

The V gene is TRBV25-1, the J gene TRBJ1-2; D gene ambiguous. Germline loops: CDR1 MGHDK, CDR2 SYGVNS. Trimming pared 6 bases from V and 0 bases from J, leaving 11 bases between. The length of the CDR3 is 14 residues. The CDR3 sequence is CASRATATNYGYTF. CDR3 nucleotides: TGTGCCAGCAGGGCGACCGCTACTAACTATGGCTACACCTTC.

This clone was seen just once. This chain uses TRBV9 with TRBJ2-2, with 13 nucleotides matching TRBD2. CDR3 length: 19 residues. CDR1 is SGDLS and CDR2 is YYNGEE in the germline V gene. The V gene end was trimmed by 4 bases and the J gene end by 5 bases; junction bases not matched to a gene: 14. The DNA for the CDR3 is TGTGCCAGCAGCCATCCGGGGACTAGCGGGGCAACTAGGACCGGGGAGCTGTTTTTT. It specifies CASSHPGTSGATRTGELFF. Full variable domain (missing parts from reference TRBV9 and TRBJ2-2): DSGVTQTPKHLITATGQRVTLRCSPRSGDLSVYWYQQSLDQGLQFLIQYYNGEERAKGNILERFSAQQFPDLHSELNLSSLELGDSALYFCASSHPGTSGATRTGELFFGEGSRLTVL.

V is TRBV7-9 and J is TRBJ1-1; TRBD1 is a possible D gene (5 bases). V was trimmed by 5 bases and J by 6 bases, leaving 28 bases between them. The CDR3 spans 18 residues. CDR1 SEHNR and CDR2 FQNEAQ come from the germline V gene (reference sequence). CDR3 protein: CASSPSGARTGPSAEAFF. CDR3 nucleotides: TGTGCCAGCAGCCCGAGCGGTGCAAGAACAGGCCCCTCGGCTGAAGCTTTCTTT.

This sequence joins TRBV15 and TRBJ2-3, with D uncertain. The V gene's germline CDR1 is LNHNV and CDR2 YYDKDF (reference sequence). Deletions cut 1 base from V and 7 bases from J, with 15 bases between. This CDR3 is 15 amino acids long. The CDR3 region is CATSRVARLRHTQYF. Written as DNA, the CDR3 is TGTGCCACCAGCAGAGTGGCTAGGCTCCGGCATACGCAGTATTTT.

The rearrangement links TRBV6-5 to TRBJ1-1; D is unresolved. V shed 6 bases and J shed 0 bases, with 11 bases lying between them. The CDR3 is 14 residues long. CDR1 is MNHEY and CDR2 is SVGAGI in the germline V gene. Here the CDR3 reads CASSLIDLNTEAFF. The CDR3 DNA sequence: TGTGCCAGCAGCCTGATAGACCTGAACACTGAAGCTTTCTTT.

The chain has TRBV9 and TRBJ2-3, with D hard to call. V shed 0 bases and J shed 2 bases, with 7 bases lying between them. The CDR3 is made up of 14 amino acids. Germline lookup yields CDR1 SGDLS and CDR2 YYNGEE. CDR3 loop: CASSVEGLTDTQYF. The CDR3 DNA reads as TGTGCCAGCAGCGTAGAGGGCCTCACAGATACGCAGTATTTT.

This chain connects TRBV20-1 to TRBJ1-5; D is undetermined. The CDR3 is 13 residues long. Germline CDR1 and CDR2: DFQATT and SNEGSKA (reference sequence). V lost 3 bases to trimming and J lost 3 bases, with 9 bases between them. The CDR3 protein is CSASETYNQPQHF. The CDR3 DNA is TGCAGTGCTAGTGAGACGTACAATCAGCCCCAGCATTTT.

Only one count was recorded for this clone. The chain employs TRBV12-3 or TRBV12-4 and TRBJ2-3; D unresolved. Trimming stripped 6 bases from V and 7 bases from J, with 8 bases between. This CDR3 region has 11 residues. The CDR3 DNA follows: TGTGCCAGCAGCCCAGCTAATACGCAGTATTTT. Translation gives CASSPANTQYF.

The chain combines TRBV6-5 with TRBJ2-7, with 7 bases identical to TRBD2. This CDR3 region has 15 residues. Germline values: CDR1 MNHEY, CDR2 SVGAGI. The V and J ends lost 6 bases and 2 bases, in that order; junction bases with no gene match: 10. The CDR3 nucleotides are TGTGCCAGCAGCTGGGGCAGGGAGGGTACCTACGAGCAGTACTTC. Protein: CASSWGREGTYEQYF.

The CDR3 nucleotides read TGCGCCAGCAGCCAAGTCCCTTCTTATACTAATGAAAAACTGTTTTTT. Its protein is CASSQVPSYTNEKLFF. The J gene is TRBJ1-4, the V gene TRBV4-1; D gene ambiguous. Germline CDR1 MGHRA, CDR2 YSYEKL. V dropped 1 base and J dropped 2 bases, with 11 bases sitting between them. This CDR3 has 16 amino acids.

V usage is TRBV5-6 and J usage is TRBJ2-7; no clear D. Germline CDR1 and CDR2: SGHDT and YYEEEE. The CDR3 has 14 amino acids. Trimming cost V 7 bases and J 1 base, with 15 bases left between them. CDR3 DNA sequence: TGTGCCAGCCGTATCGGATTGGATTCCTACGAGCAGTACTTC. Protein: CASRIGLDSYEQYF.

This clone is medium-sized in the sample. The chain couples TRBV15 to TRBJ1-5, with a possible D match to TRBD1 (5 bases). The CDR3 is 14 residues long. V lost 3 bases, J lost 6 bases, and 12 bases lay in between. Germline assignment: CDR1 LNHNV and CDR2 YYDKDF (reference sequence). CDR3 region: CATSSRQIGQPQHF. The CDR3, as DNA: TGTGCCACCAGCAGTAGACAGATCGGTCAGCCCCAGCATTTT. The full variable domain, in which reference TRBV15 and TRBJ1-5 provide the parts outside the CDR3, is DAMVIQNPRYQVTQFGKPVTLSCSQTLNHNVMYWYQQKSSQAPKLLFHYYDKDFNNEADTPDNFQSRRPNTSFCFLDIRSPGLGDTAMYLCATSSRQIGQPQHFGDGTRLSIL.

The chain employs TRBV5-1 and TRBJ2-5; 11 bases align to TRBD2. CDR1 is SGHRS and CDR2 is YFSETQ in the germline V gene. The CDR3 loop spans 15 amino acids. Germline trimming cut 5 bases from V and 4 bases from J; bases unmatched to any gene: 7. CDR3 DNA: TGCGCCAGCAGAAATGTAGCGGGGGGGTTAGAGACCCAGTACTTC. It translates to CASRNVAGGLETQYF.

In its sample, this clone was seen once. The chain is built from TRBV2 and TRBJ2-5; D is unresolved. Trimming removed 6 bases from V and 0 bases from J, with 8 bases in between. The CDR3 consists of 13 residues. CDR1 SNHLY and CDR2 FYNNEI come from the germline V gene. CDR3 protein: CASSPNNQETQYF. CDR3 nucleotide sequence: TGTGCCAGCAGCCCCAACAACCAAGAGACCCAGTACTTC.

The rearrangement links TRBV18 to TRBJ2-2; D gene ambiguous. The length of the CDR3 is 13 residues. Germline-derived CDR1 and CDR2 are KGHSH and LQKENI. V gave up 2 bases and J gave up 4 bases, with 5 bases separating them. Written as DNA, the CDR3 is TGTGCCAGCTCACCATCGGGCACCGGGGAGCTGTTTTTT. Translation: CASSPSGTGELFF.

Here the CDR3 reads CASSEYKGDGYTF. The CDR3 DNA is TGCGCCAGCAGCGAGTACAAGGGTGATGGCTACACCTTC. This chain links TRBV5-1 with TRBJ1-2; D not certain. Looked up from germline, CDR1 is SGHRS and CDR2 is YFSETQ. This CDR3 region has 13 residues. V lost 4 bases and J 6 bases, leaving 13 bases between the germline ends.

The genes are TRBV4-3 and TRBJ2-7; D not certain. Germline V gene lookup returns CDR1 LGHNA and CDR2 YSLEER. The V end lost 0 bases, the J end lost 3 bases, and 12 bases lay between the germline ends. The length of the CDR3 is 15 residues. The DNA for the CDR3 is TGCGCCAGCAGCCAAGATCGTATCTCGTTCTACGAGCAGTACTTC. Its protein is CASSQDRISFYEQYF.

The chain links TRBV12-5 to TRBJ2-7; the match to TRBD2 covers 14 bases. The CDR3 consists of 14 residues. Germline V gene data show CDR1 as LGHNT and CDR2 as FRNRAP. Trimming at V came to 7 bases and at J to 9 bases, leaving 8 bases not matched to a gene. The CDR3 is CASAPRLAGGLQYF. The CDR3 nucleotides read TGTGCTAGTGCCCCTCGACTAGCGGGGGGGCTGCAGTACTTC.